One sample yielded the 15 T cell receptor beta chains listed below, sequenced in a study of neurological immune-mediated disorders. One entry per CDR3 protein results from TCRdb running MiXCR on the 5' RACE reads. Altogether tens of thousands of distinct CDR3 sequences are present, 2% to 2.5% being singletons, with the ten largest covering less than 2.5%. Sequenced sample: PBMCs. These receptors were obtained from a middle-aged man with multiple sclerosis.

This clonotype was observed many times. The chain carries TRBV5-1 and TRBJ2-3; D call uncertain. The V gene's germline CDR1 is SGHRS and CDR2 YFSETQ. The CDR3 totals 15 residues. V was shortened by 0 bases and J by 2 bases, with 10 bases between the two germline ends. CDR3 region: CASSLDPESTDTQYF. The CDR3 DNA sequence: TGCGCCAGCAGCTTGGATCCCGAATCCACAGATACGCAGTATTTT.

This clonotype appeared many times. The chain uses TRBV11-3 and TRBJ2-3; no reliable D call. The CDR3 consists of 11 residues. Germline-derived CDR1 and CDR2 are SGHNT and YENEEA. Trimming shortened V by 7 bases and J by 5 bases, and 7 bases separated the two germline ends. The CDR3 DNA reads TGTGCCAGCACCCATGAAGATACGCAGTATTTT. This translates into CASTHEDTQYF. Supplemented by reference TRBV11-3 and TRBJ2-3, the full variable domain reads EAGVVQSPRYKIIEKKQPVAFWCNPISGHNTLYWYLQNLGQGPELLIRYENEEAVDDSQLPKDRFSAERLKGVDSTLKIQPAELGDSAVYLCASTHEDTQYFGPGTRLTVL.

This clonotype was seen at least ten times. The V call is TRBV6-5, the J call TRBJ2-6, with D unresolved. CDR1 is MNHEY, CDR2 SVGAGI, per germline. The CDR3 spans 17 residues. V lost 2 bases, J lost 2 bases, and 13 bases lay in between. The CDR3: CASSYQTQSPGANVLTF. As DNA, the CDR3 is TGTGCCAGCAGTTACCAAACACAGAGCCCTGGGGCCAACGTCCTGACTTTC.

In this sample, this clonotype turned up many times. Here the CDR3 DNA reads TGTGCCAGCAAGCTAGACACGGGCAATCAGCCCCAGCATTTT. Encoded protein: CASKLDTGNQPQHF. The chain recombines TRBV6-5 with TRBJ1-5; no clear D. From germline, CDR1 is MNHEY and CDR2 SVGAGI. The CDR3 covers 14 residues. V was trimmed by 7 bases and J by 2 bases, leaving 12 bases between them.

This clonotype was seen at least ten times. The chain carries TRBV7-2 and TRBJ1-5; D uncertain. Germline lookup yields CDR1 SGHTA and CDR2 FQGNSA. The CDR3 is made up of 14 amino acids. V lost 7 bases and J 2 bases, leaving 12 bases between the germline ends. The CDR3 sequence is CASNSLGGNQPQHF. The CDR3, as DNA: TGTGCCAGCAATAGTCTCGGGGGCAATCAGCCCCAGCATTTT.

This clonotype was seen ten or more times. The chain combines TRBV4-2 with TRBJ2-3, with TRBD2 as a possible D gene (6 bases). V was clipped by 4 bases and J by 2 bases, with 19 bases between them. The CDR3 has 17 amino acids. Germline-derived CDR1 and CDR2 are LGHNA and YNFKEQ. In DNA, the CDR3 is TGTGCCAGCAGCCCAAACATCATTGCGGGGCCCACAGATACGCAGTATTTT. As protein: CASSPNIIAGPTDTQYF.

This clonotype was picked up many times. The rearrangement links TRBV7-3 to TRBJ2-7, with 11 positions matching TRBD2. Trimming removed 5 bases from V and 3 bases from J; junction bases left unmatched: 6. Germline assignment: CDR1 SGHTA and CDR2 FQGTGA. This CDR3 contains 15 residues. CDR3 nucleotide sequence: TGTGCCAGCAGCCCTAGCGGGGGGCATGGCTACGAGCAGTACTTC. Its protein product is CASSPSGGHGYEQYF.

There are many counts of this clonotype. This chain uses TRBV12-3 or TRBV12-4 with TRBJ2-1; 7 nucleotides align to TRBD2. The CDR3 extends over 18 amino acids. V shed 3 bases, J shed 5 bases, and the junction held 16 bases outside the gene matches. CDR3 nucleotides: TGTGCCAGCAGTTTCGACCCTTATTGGGGCGGGGGTGACAATGAGCAGTTCTTC. As protein: CASSFDPYWGGGDNEQFF.

In this sample, this clonotype turned up many times. The germline gene is not matched at one end of the junction; a read error may be the cause. This rearrangement joins TRBV28 to TRBJ1-5; 8 bases fit TRBD1. This CDR3 is built from 16 residues. Germline assignment: CDR1 MDHEN and CDR2 SYDVKM. CDR3 sequence (DNA): TGTGCCAGCACCTACCTGGACAGGGCTAGCAATCAGCCCCAGAATTTT. Translating it yields CASTYLDRASNQPQNF.

This clonotype was found many times. The V and J genes are TRBV20-1 and TRBJ1-2; 7 bases match TRBD1. CDR1 and CDR2 from the germline V gene are DFQATT and SNEGSKA (reference sequence). V lost 3 bases and J lost 4; bases outside the gene matches: 17. CDR3 length equals 17 residues. The CDR3 coding sequence is TGCAGTGCTAGGCAGGGGGACCGGTTAAGGTTCGTCTATGGCTACACCTTC. Encoded protein: CSARQGDRLRFVYGYTF.

This clonotype was seen a few times. The chain joins TRBV3-1 to TRBJ2-7, with a tentative D call TRBD1 (5 bases). The CDR3 covers 15 residues. Trimming removed 1 base from V and 5 bases from J, with 15 bases in between. Germline CDR1 LGHDT, CDR2 YNNKEL (reference sequence). Written as DNA, the CDR3 is TGTGCCAGCAGCCAAGGGTTCGGCAGGGATGACGAGCAGTACTTC. The encoded protein is CASSQGFGRDDEQYF.

This clonotype was recorded many times. This chain connects TRBV7-2 to TRBJ2-3; TRBD2 aligns across 7 bases. Germline V gene lookup returns CDR1 SGHTA and CDR2 FQGNSA. The CDR3 is 15 amino acids. The trim removed 4 bases at V and 1 base at J, leaving 5 bases unmatched. This CDR3 is CASSSKTSGTDTQYF. CDR3 sequence (DNA): TGTGCCAGCAGCTCCAAAACTAGCGGCACAGATACGCAGTATTTT. The full variable domain, with the rest looked up from reference TRBV7-2 and TRBJ2-3, is GAGVSQSPSNKVTEKGKDVELRCDPISGHTALYWYRQSLGQGLEFLIYFQGNSAPDKSGLPSDRFSAERTGGSVSTLTIQRTQQEDSAVYLCASSSKTSGTDTQYFGPGTRLTVL.

At least ten counts were recorded for this clonotype. The chain employs TRBV27 and TRBJ2-1; 10 bases line up with TRBD2. Germline lookup yields CDR1 MNHEY and CDR2 SMNVEV (reference sequence). There are 15 residues in the CDR3. After removal of 5 bases from V and 3 bases from J, the junction contained 4 bases not matched to a gene. The CDR3 bases are TGTGCCAGCAGTCCGGGACTAGCGAACTACAATGAGCAGTTCTTC. Protein product: CASSPGLANYNEQFF.

This clonotype has at least ten counts. The chain links TRBV10-3 to TRBJ2-3; TRBD1 matches 12 bases. This CDR3 comprises 15 residues. Germline V lookup: CDR1 ENHRY, CDR2 SYGVKD. V lost 2 bases to trimming and J lost 6 bases; unmatched junction nucleotides: 3. The CDR3 region is CAISETGQGADTQYF. Here the CDR3 DNA reads TGTGCCATCAGTGAGACGGGACAGGGGGCCGATACGCAGTATTTT.

This clonotype was counted ten times or more. Here the CDR3 reads CASSQSPGLEISGELFF. CDR3 in DNA: TGTGCCAGCAGTCAGAGCCCGGGACTCGAAATTTCCGGGGAGCTGTTTTTT. The V and J genes are TRBV3-1 and TRBJ2-2; tentatively, D is TRBD2 (6 bases). V was cut by 6 bases and J by 6 bases, with 23 bases left in between. The CDR3 has 17 residues. CDR1 LGHDT and CDR2 YNNKEL come from the germline V gene (reference sequence).